The TCR beta chain described here comes from a study of neurological immune-mediated disorders. Whole-study results and caveats: TCR clonal expansion peaked in HTLV-1-associated myelopathy patients and was lowest in multiple sclerosis patients.

CDR3 length: 16 amino acids. V shed 4 bases and J shed 0 bases, with 12 bases lying between them. The germline CDR1 and CDR2 sequences are KGHDR and SFDVKD. The cDNA was synthesized by means of template-switch 5'RACE, which was carried out with 10-nucleotide random UMIs. One entry per CDR3 protein, called by TCRdb with MiXCR from the 5' RACE reads. The sample lists approximately 31,000 distinct CDR3 sequences, 10% to 15% seen once, with less than 2.5% in the top ten. As to time point: longitudinal time-point 2. It was blood bank volunteers in Maryland, USA who made up the healthy controls. PBMCs stored at -80 C, numbering 2 million, were the origin of the unsorted libraries. A word on this clonotype: Its cognate antigen is unknown.

V and J are TRBV24-1 and TRBJ2-1; no definite D call. Sample: PBMCs. The TCR sequence derives from a woman in her thirties or forties in good health. CDR3 nucleotide sequence: TGTGCCACCAGTGACACCGCTTTAAGCTCCTACAATGAGCAGTTCTTC. Translation gives CATSDTALSSYNEQFF.